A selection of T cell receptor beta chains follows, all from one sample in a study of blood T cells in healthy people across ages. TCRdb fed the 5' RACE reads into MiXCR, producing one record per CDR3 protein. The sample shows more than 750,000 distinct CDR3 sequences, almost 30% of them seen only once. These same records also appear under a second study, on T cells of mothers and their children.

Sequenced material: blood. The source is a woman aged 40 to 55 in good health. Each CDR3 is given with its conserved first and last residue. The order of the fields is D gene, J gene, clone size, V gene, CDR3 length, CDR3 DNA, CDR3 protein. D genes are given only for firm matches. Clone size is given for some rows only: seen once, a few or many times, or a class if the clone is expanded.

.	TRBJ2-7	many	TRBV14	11	TGTGCCAGCAGCCTGCGGGGTAAGCAGTACTTC	CASSLRGKQYF
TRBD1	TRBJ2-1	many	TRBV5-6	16	TGTGCCAGCAGCCGAGGACAGGGGGCCTTAACTGAGGATAAGTTCTTC	CASSRGQGALTEDKFF
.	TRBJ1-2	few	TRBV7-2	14	TGTGCCAGCAGCTTTGGGGCAGGCCCTAATGGCTACACCTTC	CASSFGAGPNGYTF
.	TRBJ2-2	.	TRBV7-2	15	TGTGCCAGCAGCGTCAGGGGTACGGGCACCGGGGAGCTGTTTTTT	CASSVRGTGTGELFF
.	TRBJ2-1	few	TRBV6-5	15	TGTGCCAGCAGTTACCGTCTTTGGACAGACAATGAGCAGTTCTTC	CASSYRLWTDNEQFF
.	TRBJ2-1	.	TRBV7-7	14	TGTGCTAGCAGCTTAGATGCAGTCAACAATGAGCAGTTCTTC	CASSLDAVNNEQFF
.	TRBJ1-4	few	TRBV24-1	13	TGTGCCACCAGTGCCAGTTTTAATGAAAAACTGTTTTTT	CATSASFNEKLFF
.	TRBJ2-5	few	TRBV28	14	TGTGCCAGCAGTCCCGGACCGCGCCAAGAGACCCAGTACTTC	CASSPGPRQETQYF
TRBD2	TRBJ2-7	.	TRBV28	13	TGTGCCAGCAGGGGGGGGTCGGGCTACGAGCAGTACTTC	CASRGGSGYEQYF
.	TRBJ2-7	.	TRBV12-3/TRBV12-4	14	TGTGCCAGCAGTTTCAGCCTGGGAACTTACGAGCAGTACTTC	CASSFSLGTYEQYF
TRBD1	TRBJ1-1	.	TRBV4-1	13	TGCGCCAGCAGCTTGAAAGGGGGCGCTTGGGCTTTCTTT	CASSLKGGAWAFF
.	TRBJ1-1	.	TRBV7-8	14	TGTGCCAGCAGCCTTGGACAGTTGAACGCTGAAGCTTTCTTT	CASSLGQLNAEAFF
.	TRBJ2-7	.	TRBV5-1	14	TGCGCCAGCAGCTTGGGCGTCTCCCCAGGAGAGCAGTACTTC	CASSLGVSPGEQYF
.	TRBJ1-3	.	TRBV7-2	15	TGTGCCAGCAGCTTTGGCCCGAGCTCTGGAAACACCATATATTTT	CASSFGPSSGNTIYF
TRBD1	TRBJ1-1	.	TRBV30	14	TGTGCCTGGAGTGCCGGACAGGGGGCGAGGGAAGCTTTCTTT	CAWSAGQGAREAFF
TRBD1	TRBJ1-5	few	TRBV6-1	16	TGTGCCAGCAGTGAATCCCCAGGGGGTGGCAATCAGCCCCAGCATTTT	CASSESPGGGNQPQHF
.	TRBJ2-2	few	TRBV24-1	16	TGTGCCACCAGTGACCCCGGGACTTTTAACACCGGGGAGCTGTTTTTT	CATSDPGTFNTGELFF
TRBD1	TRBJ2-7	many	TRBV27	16	TGTGCCAGCAGACCGGGACAGGGGGCTTACAGCTACGAGCAGTACTTC	CASRPGQGAYSYEQYF
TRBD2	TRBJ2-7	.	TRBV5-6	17	TGTGCCAGCAGCTTGGATCTCGTAGGTAGCGGGAGTGACGAGCAGTACTTC	CASSLDLVGSGSDEQYF
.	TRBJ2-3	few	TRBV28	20	TGTGCCAGCAGTTTGGGGTATTTGGTCGATTGGGGGGCAAACACAGATACGCAGTATTTT	CASSLGYLVDWGANTDTQYF
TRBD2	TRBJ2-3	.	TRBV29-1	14	TGCAGCGTGCGGGCGGGGGGGTTCACAGATACGCAGTATTTT	CSVRAGGFTDTQYF
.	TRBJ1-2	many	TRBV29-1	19	TGCAGCGTTGAAGATCCGGGATCAATTCGGGACTCAGCTAACTATGGCTACACCTTC	CSVEDPGSIRDSANYGYTF
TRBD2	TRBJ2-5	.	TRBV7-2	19	TGTGCCAGCAGCTTAGTAGGAGGAGCGGGGGGTTTGTACCAAGAGACCCAGTACTTC	CASSLVGGAGGLYQETQYF
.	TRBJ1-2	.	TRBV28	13	TGTGCCAGCGACGACCGGCCCACGTATGGCTACACCTTC	CASDDRPTYGYTF
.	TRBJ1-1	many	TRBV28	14	TGTGCCAGCAGCCGACTTAATTCGAACACTGAAGCTTTCTTT	CASSRLNSNTEAFF
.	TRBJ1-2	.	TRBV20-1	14	TGCAGTGCTACGACTCCCAGGGGAAACTATGGCTACACCTTC	CSATTPRGNYGYTF
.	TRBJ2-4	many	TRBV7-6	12	TGTGCCAGCAGCTTATTTGGAAACATTCAGTACTTC	CASSLFGNIQYF
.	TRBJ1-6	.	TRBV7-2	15	TGTGCCAGCAGCTTAGATGGCCGCCGGGGTTCACCCCTCCACTTT	CASSLDGRRGSPLHF
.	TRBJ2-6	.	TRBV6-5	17	TGTGCCAGCAGTTACGCAGGGTTTCGTGCTGGGGCCAACGTCCTGACTTTC	CASSYAGFRAGANVLTF
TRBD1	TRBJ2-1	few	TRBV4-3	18	TGCGCCAGCAGCCAAGAAGGGGGCAGGGCCAGCTCCTACAATGAGCAGTTCTTC	CASSQEGGRASSYNEQFF
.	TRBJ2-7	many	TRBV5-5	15	TGTGCCAGCAGCTTGGGGGTCGTCTCAGGCGACGAGCAGTACTTC	CASSLGVVSGDEQYF
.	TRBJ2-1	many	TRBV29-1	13	TGCAGCGCCCGACGGGACACCAACAATGAGCAGTTCTTC	CSARRDTNNEQFF
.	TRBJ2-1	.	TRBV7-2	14	TGTGCCAGCAGCGTTACAGAGTCCTACAATGAGCAGTTCTTC	CASSVTESYNEQFF
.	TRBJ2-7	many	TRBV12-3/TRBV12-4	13	TGTGCCAGCAGTTTCCTCGACCCCTACGAGCAGTACTTC	CASSFLDPYEQYF
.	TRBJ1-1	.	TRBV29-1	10	TGCAGCGTTACGGACAGAAAAGCTTTCTTT	CSVTDRKAFF
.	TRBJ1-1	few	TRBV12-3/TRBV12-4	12	TGTGCCGTAGGACTAGGGTTGACTGAAGCTTTCTTT	CAVGLGLTEAFF
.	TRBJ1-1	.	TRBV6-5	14	TGTGCCAGTCACAATCCGGGAGCACTAACTGAAGCTTTCTTT	CASHNPGALTEAFF
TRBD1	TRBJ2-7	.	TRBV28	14	TGTGCCAGCAAACCGGGACAGATTTATTACGAGCAGTACTTC	CASKPGQIYYEQYF
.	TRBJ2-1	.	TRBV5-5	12	TGTGCCAGCAGCCACGGGGTCAATGAGCAGTTCTTC	CASSHGVNEQFF
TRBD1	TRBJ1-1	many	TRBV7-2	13	TGTGCCAGCAGCCGGGACAGGAACACTGAAGCTTTCTTT	CASSRDRNTEAFF
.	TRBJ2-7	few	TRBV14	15	TGTGCCAGCAGCCCCCAGGCAAACGGGGTGTACGAGCAGTACTTC	CASSPQANGVYEQYF
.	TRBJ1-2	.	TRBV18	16	TGTGCCAGCTCACCAACCCCGGACAGCTCTAACTATGGCTACACCTTC	CASSPTPDSSNYGYTF
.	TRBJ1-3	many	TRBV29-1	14	TGCAGCGGCAGGGTGATGGAACCTGGAAACACCATATATTTT	CSGRVMEPGNTIYF
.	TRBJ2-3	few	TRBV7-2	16	TGTGCCAGCAGCTTAGCGGCGCGGGTGACCACAGATACGCAGTATTTT	CASSLAARVTTDTQYF
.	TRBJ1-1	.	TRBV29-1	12	TGCAGTGGGGACCCGGACATGACTGAAGCTTTCTTT	CSGDPDMTEAFF
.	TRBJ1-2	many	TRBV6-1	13	TGTGCCAGCAGCGCCCAGGGGAACTATGGCTACACCTTC	CASSAQGNYGYTF
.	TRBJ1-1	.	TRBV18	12	TGTGCCAGCTCACCGACACATCTTGAAGCTTTCTTT	CASSPTHLEAFF
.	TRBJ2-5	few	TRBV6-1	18	TGTGCCAGCAGTGAAAGATATCTGGGGGGAGCAAAGCAAGAGACCCAGTACTTC	CASSERYLGGAKQETQYF
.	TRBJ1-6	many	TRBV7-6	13	TGTGCCAGCAGCTTACAGGGTAATTCACCCCTCCACTTT	CASSLQGNSPLHF
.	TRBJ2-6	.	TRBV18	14	TGTGCCAGCGCTCTATTCTCTGGGGCCAACGTCCTGACTTTC	CASALFSGANVLTF
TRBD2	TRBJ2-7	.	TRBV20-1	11	TGCAGTGCTGGGGAGGGCCACGAGCAGTACTTC	CSAGEGHEQYF
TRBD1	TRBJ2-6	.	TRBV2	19	TGTGTCAGCAAGCAAGAGACAGGGACCCTCGGATGGGGGGCCAACGTCCTGACTTTC	CVSKQETGTLGWGANVLTF
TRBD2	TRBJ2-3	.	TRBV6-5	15	TGTGCCAGCAGTTCAAGCGGGGCAGCCGCAGATACGCAGTATTTT	CASSSSGAAADTQYF
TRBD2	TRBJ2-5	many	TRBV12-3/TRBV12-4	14	TGTGCCAGCAGTATAGCGGGGGAGCTGGAGACCCAGTACTTC	CASSIAGELETQYF
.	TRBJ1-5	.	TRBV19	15	TGTGCCAGTAGTATGGTCTCACTTGGACATCAGCCCCAGCATTTT	CASSMVSLGHQPQHF